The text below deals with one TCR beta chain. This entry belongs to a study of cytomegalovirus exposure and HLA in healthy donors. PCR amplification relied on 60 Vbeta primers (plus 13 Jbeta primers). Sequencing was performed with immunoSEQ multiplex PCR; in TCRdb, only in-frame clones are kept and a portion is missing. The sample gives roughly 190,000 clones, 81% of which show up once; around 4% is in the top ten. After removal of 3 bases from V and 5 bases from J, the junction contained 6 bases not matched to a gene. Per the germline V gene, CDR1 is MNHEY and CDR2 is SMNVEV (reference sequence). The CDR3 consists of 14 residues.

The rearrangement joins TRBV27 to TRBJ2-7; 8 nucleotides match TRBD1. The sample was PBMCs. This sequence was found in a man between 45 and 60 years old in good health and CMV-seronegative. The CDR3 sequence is CASSLSQGADEQYF. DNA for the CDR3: TGTGCCAGCAGTTTGAGTCAGGGGGCGGACGAGCAGTACTTC.